These T cell receptor beta chains were read from a single sample in a study of blood T cell repertoires in COVID-19. Profiled with immunoSEQ multiplex PCR; TCRdb holds only in-frame clones, not every one. Here the sample spans more than 120,000 clones, over 75% being singletons. Sequencing used PBMCs or T cells enriched from blood (not recorded which). The source is a man aged 50-60 years in a cohort exposed to, infected with or recovered from COVID-19 (not recorded which). CDR3s include the opening cysteine and the closing phenylalanine or tryptophan. The order of the fields is J gene, V gene, D gene, CDR3 protein, CDR3 DNA. D genes are given only for firm matches.

TRBJ1-5 | TRBV19 | . | CASSIGPWGQNQPQHF | TGTGCCAGTAGTATCGGCCCCTGGGGGCAGAATCAGCCCCAGCATTTT
TRBJ2-7 | TRBV30 | TRBD1 | CAWSPPTGDYEQYF | TGTGCCTGGAGTCCTCCGACAGGGGACTACGAGCAGTACTTC
TRBJ1-2 | TRBV7-9 | . | CASSSSGGPSYTF | TGTGCCAGCAGCTCATCTGGGGGCCCTAGCTACACCTTC
TRBJ1-3 | TRBV2 | . | CASRPDRSGNTIYF | TGTGCCAGCAGACCAGACAGGAGTGGAAACACCATATATTTT
TRBJ2-7 | TRBV7-8 | . | CASSYRGEYEQYF | TGTGCCAGCAGCTACCGCGGCGAATACGAGCAGTACTTC
TRBJ2-3 | TRBV24-1 | TRBD2 | CATSDFPQTSGGADTQYF | TGTGCCACCAGTGATTTTCCTCAGACTAGCGGGGGGGCGGATACGCAGTATTTT
TRBJ1-1 | TRBV11-1 | . | CASSFPAGEAFF | TGTGCCAGCAGCTTCCCTGCAGGTGAAGCTTTCTTT
TRBJ2-5 | TRBV6-5 | . | CASRRTDQETQYF | TGTGCCAGCAGGCGAACAGATCAAGAGACCCAGTACTTC
TRBJ1-3 | TRBV5-1 | TRBD1 | CASRTLTGDNTIYF | TGCGCCAGCAGGACTCTTACAGGGGACAACACCATATATTTT
TRBJ2-7 | TRBV7-2 | . | CASSLVPDTGYEQYF | TGTGCCAGCAGCTTAGTACCAGACACCGGTTACGAGCAGTACTTC
TRBJ1-2 | TRBV7-9 | TRBD1 | CASSLSVDRGHTF | TGTGCCAGCAGCTTATCCGTAGACAGGGGCCACACCTTC
TRBJ1-3 | TRBV28 | . | CASSLGRFSGNTIYF | TGTGCCAGCAGTTTAGGTAGATTCTCTGGAAACACCATATATTTT